The present entry profiles one TCR beta chain with its context. The data were taken from a study of CD8 T cells in ankylosing spondylitis. Libraries for TCR beta were made by quantitative 5'-RACE with molecular barcodes. TCRdb passed the 5' RACE reads through MiXCR, listing each CDR3 protein once. The table lists some 130,000 distinct CDR3 sequences, 6% to 8% of them singletons. The material sequenced was blood, either unsorted or a sorted T cell fraction (not recorded which). This sequence was found in a female donor with ankylosing spondylitis or in good health (not recorded which).

The CDR3 spells CSAGRGLAGADTQYF. CDR3 coding DNA: TGCAGTGCTGGGAGGGGACTAGCGGGGGCGGATACGCAGTATTTT. The V call is TRBV20-1, the J call TRBJ2-3; 14 bases line up with TRBD2. V lost 5 bases, J lost 6 bases, and 7 bases stayed unmatched. CDR3 length equals 15 residues. Germline assignment: CDR1 DFQATT and CDR2 SNEGSKA (reference sequence).